The next 9 T cell receptor beta chains were all read from a single sample in a study of T cell repertoires in cytomegalovirus infection. The antigens for these receptors are not known. In TCRdb, the reads were re-called with MiXCR into one record per CDR3 protein. The sample consists of some 130,000 distinct CDR3 sequences, roughly a quarter of them appearing once. Input material: PBMCs, sequenced either directly or after in vitro stimulation (not recorded which). These receptors all come from a human donor in good health (CMV status not recorded). Some clones in this sample may be carry-over from other donors' samples.

The rearrangement links TRBV29-1 to TRBJ1-2; 8 bases line up with TRBD1. Germline-derived CDR1 and CDR2 are SQVTM and ANQGSEA. The junction had 3 bases not matched to a gene; V was cut back by 4 bases and J by 5 bases. This CDR3 comprises 12 residues. The CDR3 DNA reads TGCAGCGTTGCAGGGGGCGGATATGGCTACACCTTC. Translation gives CSVAGGGYGYTF.

This clonotype occurred many times. The chain has TRBV7-2 and TRBJ2-7; D is unclear. The CDR3 has 12 amino acids. The germline gives CDR1 SGHTA, CDR2 FQGNSA. The ends were cut back, 2 bases at V and 4 bases at J, with 6 bases in the middle. In DNA form, the CDR3 reads TGTGCCAGCAGCTTAACGACGTACGAGCAGTACTTC. Amino acid sequence: CASSLTTYEQYF. Full variable domain (rest looked up from reference TRBV7-2 and TRBJ2-7): GAGVSQSPSNKVTEKGKDVELRCDPISGHTALYWYRQSLGQGLEFLIYFQGNSAPDKSGLPSDRFSAERTGGSVSTLTIQRTQQEDSAVYLCASSLTTYEQYFGPGTRLTVT.

The table lists this clonotype with a few counts. The chain is built from TRBV25-1 and TRBJ2-2; D ambiguous. Trimming removed 9 bases at V and 7 bases at J, with 12 bases between. This CDR3 has 12 amino acids. Germline V lookup: CDR1 MGHDK, CDR2 SYGVNS. CDR3 nucleotide sequence: TGTGCCAGTCAAAAGGGCGTCGGGGAGCTGTTTTTT. Amino acids: CASQKGVGELFF.

This clonotype was observed a few times. This sequence joins TRBV12-3 or TRBV12-4 and TRBJ1-1; D is ambiguous. V was trimmed by 4 bases and J by 6 bases, leaving 15 bases between them. This CDR3 is 14 amino acids long. CDR3 in amino acids: CASSSQFFGAEAFF. CDR3 sequence (DNA): TGTGCCAGCAGTTCTCAATTTTTTGGGGCTGAAGCTTTCTTT.

This clonotype has just a few counts. The J gene is TRBJ1-1, the V gene TRBV6-2 or TRBV6-3; D call uncertain. The CDR3 covers 13 residues. V shed 6 bases and J shed 0 bases, with 8 bases lying between them. The germline gives CDR1 MNHEY, CDR2 SVGEGT. The CDR3 nucleotides are TGTGCCAGCAGGGTCCAGCTGAACACTGAAGCTTTCTTT. This gives the protein CASRVQLNTEAFF.

This clonotype was seen a few times. V gene TRBV7-9 combines with J gene TRBJ1-1; unclear D gene. Germline CDR1 SEHNR, CDR2 FQNEAQ (reference sequence). The CDR3 loop spans 16 amino acids. The ends were cut back, 4 bases at V and 1 base at J, with 16 bases in the middle. CDR3 residues: CASSYAWGVENTEAFF. In DNA form, the CDR3 reads TGTGCCAGCAGCTACGCCTGGGGAGTAGAGAACACTGAAGCTTTCTTT.

This clonotype was counted many times. The chain uses TRBV11-2 and TRBJ2-1; 12 nucleotides agree with TRBD2. The V gene end was trimmed by 1 base and the J gene end by 8 bases; junction bases not matched to a gene: 12. CDR1 and CDR2 (germline): SGHAT, FQNNGV. This CDR3 contains 18 residues. CDR3 protein: CASSLVGLAGGIFYEQFF. The CDR3 DNA sequence: TGTGCCAGCAGCTTAGTGGGGCTAGCGGGAGGGATATTCTATGAGCAGTTCTTC.

This chain connects TRBV18 to TRBJ2-1, with 7 bases identical to TRBD2. The CDR3 extends over 13 amino acids. Germline trimming cut 4 bases from V and 10 bases from J; bases unmatched to any gene: 7. CDR1 KGHSH and CDR2 LQKENI come from the germline V gene. CDR3 nucleotide sequence: TGTGCCAGCTCACTGACCCAACTAGCGGAGCAGTTCTTC. Protein sequence: CASSLTQLAEQFF. The complete variable domain, with remaining parts taken from reference TRBV18 and TRBJ2-1, reads NAGVMQNPRHLVRRRGQEARLRCSPMKGHSHVYWYRQLPEEGLKFMVYLQKENIIDESGMPKERFSAEFPKEGPSILRIQQVVRGDSAAYFCASSLTQLAEQFFGPGTRLTVL.

This clonotype was counted at least ten times. The gene calls are TRBV11-2 and TRBJ2-3; 9 bases agree with TRBD2. The CDR3 loop spans 21 amino acids. V dropped 3 bases and J dropped 0; count of bases not matched to a gene: 19. Germline CDR1 and CDR2: SGHAT and FQNNGV. Written as DNA, the CDR3 is TGTGCCAGCAGCTTCAAGGGCAGTCGGCTAGCGGGACGACCTAGCACAGATACGCAGTATTTT. This sequence encodes CASSFKGSRLAGRPSTDTQYF.